The present TCR beta chain was sequenced within a study of blood T cell repertoires in COVID-19. The protocol was immunoSEQ multiplex PCR, while the TCRdb copy is restricted to in-frame clones and leaves out a portion. The data hold under 250,000 clones, with about 89% observed a single time. The CDR3 runs to 17 residues. V lost 5 bases to trimming and J lost 0 bases; unmatched junction nucleotides: 11. CDR1 and CDR2 (germline): SGHDN, FVKESK. This sequence joins TRBV14 and TRBJ1-2; TRBD1 agrees at 8 bases. The sample taken for sequencing was peripheral blood. The sequence came from a man aged 55 to 70 who had recovered from COVID-19. The CDR3 spells CASSSSGTGVSNYGYTF. Written as DNA, the CDR3 is TGTGCCAGCAGCTCCTCCGGGACAGGAGTTTCTAACTATGGCTACACCTTC.